This T cell receptor (beta chain) was recorded in a study of cytomegalovirus exposure and HLA in healthy donors. About this clone itself: As yet, its antigen is unknown.

The PCR ran on 60 Vbeta and 13 Jbeta primers. Under the authors' procedure: Later, tens of millions of unique TCR beta chains were counted in an analysis, and approximately 10 million of them were shared. TCRdb's table, derived via immunoSEQ multiplex PCR, lists solely in-frame clones and lacks some. D and trimming were read from the DNA, whereas the V and J calls and clone size are those reported in that table. The sample has about 140,000 clones; under 70% are singletons. Germline CDR1 and CDR2: SEHNR and FQNEAQ (reference sequence). Trimming took 5 bases from V and 8 from J, leaving 7 bases between them. This CDR3 comprises 11 residues. Study-wide points: Three CMV-associated chains proved CMV antigen-specific in vitro. The authors later found TCR association rates varying by HLA locus, with DRB1 most and HLA-C fewest. Previously analyzed data showed that most TCR beta V segments were productive at a frequency of about 87% or about 30%.

This receptor was obtained from a man in his thirties or forties in good health and CMV-seropositive. Source material: PBMCs. The chain is built from TRBV7-9 and TRBJ2-1; D is ambiguous. CDR3 loop: CASSGVDEQFF. For the CDR3, the DNA is TGTGCCAGCAGCGGAGTGGATGAGCAGTTCTTC. The full variable domain, its missing parts supplied by reference TRBV7-9 and TRBJ2-1, is DTGVSQNPRHKITKRGQNVTFRCDPISEHNRLYWYRQTLGQGPEFLTYFQNEAQLEKSRLLSDRFSAERPKGSFSTLEIQRTEQGDSAMYLCASSGVDEQFFGPGTRLTVL.